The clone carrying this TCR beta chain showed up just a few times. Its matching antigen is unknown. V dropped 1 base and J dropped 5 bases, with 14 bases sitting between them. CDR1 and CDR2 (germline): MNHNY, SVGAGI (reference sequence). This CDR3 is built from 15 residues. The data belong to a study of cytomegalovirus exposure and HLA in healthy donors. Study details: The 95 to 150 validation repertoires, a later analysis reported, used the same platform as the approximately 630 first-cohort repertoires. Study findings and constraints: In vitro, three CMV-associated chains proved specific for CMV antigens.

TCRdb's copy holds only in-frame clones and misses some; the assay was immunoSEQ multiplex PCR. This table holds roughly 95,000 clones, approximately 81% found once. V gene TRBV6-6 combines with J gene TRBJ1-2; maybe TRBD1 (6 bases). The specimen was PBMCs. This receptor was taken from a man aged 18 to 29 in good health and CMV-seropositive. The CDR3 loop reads CASSYLDPDRYGYTF. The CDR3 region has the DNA TGTGCCAGCAGTTACTTGGACCCGGACAGATATGGCTACACCTTC.